This T cell receptor beta chain was captured by sequencing in a study of cytomegalovirus exposure and HLA in healthy donors. The data were produced by immunoSEQ multiplex PCR, yet TCRdb's version contains in-frame clones alone and is incomplete. This sample carries 35,000 to 50,000 clones, more than 85% of them seen once, and the ten largest clones take approximately 5.9%. The sequenced sample was PBMCs. This sequence originates from a man between 18 and 29 years old in good health and CMV-seronegative.

The CDR3 protein is CASMTRQGGETQYF. The CDR3 bases are TGTGCCAGCATGACCCGACAGGGCGGAGAGACCCAGTACTTC. This chain uses TRBV19 with TRBJ2-5; TRBD1 agrees at 7 bases. V lost 9 bases and J lost 4; bases outside the gene matches: 11. The CDR3 consists of 14 residues. Looked up from germline, CDR1 is LNHDA and CDR2 is SQIVND (reference sequence).